Listed below are T cell receptor beta chains from one sample, sequenced in a study of a mutant IDH1 vaccine in newly diagnosed glioma. Their antigens remain unidentified. Measured with immunoSEQ multiplex PCR; TCRdb has only the in-frame clones, and not every one. The table has approximately 60,000 clones, 70% to 90% seen once. The material sequenced was PBMCs, taken from a glioma patient whose treatment included an IDH1 peptide vaccine. These TCRs come from a man aged 25-45 years with glioma. Each CDR3 is given without its conserved first and last residue. Each record gives: V gene, J gene, CDR3 protein.

v_call: TRBV12-5; j_call: TRBJ2-5; cdr3_aa: ASGLYVGGAIQETQY
v_call: TRBV4-1; j_call: TRBJ2-7; cdr3_aa: ASSQGQGASYEQY
v_call: TRBV19; j_call: TRBJ2-7; cdr3_aa: ASSTQTGGRYEQY
v_call: TRBV7-9; j_call: TRBJ2-2; cdr3_aa: ASSTGTGASTGELF
v_call: TRBV7-9; j_call: TRBJ2-1; cdr3_aa: ASSLGAGGPSVYNEQF
v_call: TRBV10-2; j_call: TRBJ1-5; cdr3_aa: ASSEVLGQPQH
v_call: TRBV19; j_call: TRBJ1-2; cdr3_aa: ASSMPFSSAGGYT
v_call: TRBV5-1; j_call: TRBJ1-6; cdr3_aa: ASSWTGGSALH
v_call: TRBV5-1; j_call: TRBJ2-3; cdr3_aa: ASSRDSTDTQY
v_call: TRBV7-9; j_call: TRBJ2-2; cdr3_aa: ASSASGGGGRELF
v_call: TRBV4-1; j_call: TRBJ1-5; cdr3_aa: ASSQDGTVRGQGNQPQH
v_call: TRBV19; j_call: TRBJ1-1; cdr3_aa: ASSIRGRTAAF
v_call: TRBV5-1; j_call: TRBJ2-1; cdr3_aa: ASSLDGVNEQF
v_call: TRBV5-5; j_call: TRBJ1-2; cdr3_aa: ASSFSTGNPYGYT
v_call: TRBV19; j_call: TRBJ2-1; cdr3_aa: ASSPAGGPYNEQF
v_call: TRBV9; j_call: TRBJ1-5; cdr3_aa: ASSVAEGGGGSNQPQH
v_call: TRBV7-8; j_call: TRBJ1-1; cdr3_aa: ASSPNGNTEAF
v_call: TRBV5-1; j_call: TRBJ1-6; cdr3_aa: ASSFSLQGVNYNSPLH
v_call: TRBV7-9; j_call: TRBJ1-6; cdr3_aa: ASSLVLGRLSPLH
v_call: TRBV11-2; j_call: TRBJ2-6; cdr3_aa: ASSPTDHSGANVLT
v_call: TRBV6-5; j_call: TRBJ1-1; cdr3_aa: ASSYSTGGTEAF
v_call: TRBV9; j_call: TRBJ1-1; cdr3_aa: ASSEGDTEAF
v_call: TRBV6-5; j_call: TRBJ1-1; cdr3_aa: ASSYSPDTEAF
v_call: TRBV6-5; j_call: TRBJ2-7; cdr3_aa: ASSLLRAGDEQY
v_call: TRBV28; j_call: TRBJ2-3; cdr3_aa: ASSLGQLSTDTQY
v_call: TRBV4-1; j_call: TRBJ2-5; cdr3_aa: ASSPNYQRGGQETQY
v_call: TRBV5-1; j_call: TRBJ1-6; cdr3_aa: ASSLDRSWGSPLH
v_call: TRBV27; j_call: TRBJ1-1; cdr3_aa: ASSLDGKMNTEAF
v_call: TRBV5-1; j_call: TRBJ1-2; cdr3_aa: ASRPQGALFGYT
v_call: TRBV5-1; j_call: TRBJ2-3; cdr3_aa: ASSWGGPEDTQY
v_call: TRBV6-5; j_call: TRBJ1-6; cdr3_aa: ASSYFSKSPLH
v_call: TRBV13; j_call: TRBJ1-2; cdr3_aa: ASRGRGDYGYT
v_call: TRBV25-1; j_call: TRBJ2-2; cdr3_aa: ASSELIGAKSAGELF
v_call: TRBV15; j_call: TRBJ1-5; cdr3_aa: ATSGGGSNQPQH
v_call: TRBV6-1; j_call: TRBJ1-4; cdr3_aa: ASSAWALGNEKLF
v_call: TRBV11-2; j_call: TRBJ1-2; cdr3_aa: ASSLASPHRGRGYGYT
v_call: TRBV9; j_call: TRBJ2-3; cdr3_aa: ASSVVERGAWVTSNTQY
v_call: TRBV5-1; j_call: TRBJ1-1; cdr3_aa: ASSQRTGRGINTEAF
v_call: TRBV9; j_call: TRBJ1-2; cdr3_aa: ASSDSPGRTNYGYT
v_call: TRBV27; j_call: TRBJ2-7; cdr3_aa: ASRRLAGPLEQY
v_call: TRBV19; j_call: NA; cdr3_aa: ASSPGGQPYEQY
v_call: TRBV4-1; j_call: TRBJ2-2; cdr3_aa: ASSQDWVGGNTGELF
v_call: TRBV5-1; j_call: TRBJ1-5; cdr3_aa: ASSTQGRVWNQPQH
v_call: TRBV10-1; j_call: TRBJ2-3; cdr3_aa: ASSDTSGGTDTQY